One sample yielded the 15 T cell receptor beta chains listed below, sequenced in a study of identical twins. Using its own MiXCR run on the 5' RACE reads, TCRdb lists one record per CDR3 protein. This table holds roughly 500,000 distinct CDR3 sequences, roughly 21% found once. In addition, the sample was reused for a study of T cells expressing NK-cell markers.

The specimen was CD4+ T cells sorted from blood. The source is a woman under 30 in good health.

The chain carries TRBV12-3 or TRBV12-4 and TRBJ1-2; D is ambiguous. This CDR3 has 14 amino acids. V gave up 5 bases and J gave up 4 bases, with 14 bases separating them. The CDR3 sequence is CASSPQLQSYGYTF. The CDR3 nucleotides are TGTGCCAGCAGTCCCCAACTCCAGAGCTATGGCTACACCTTC.

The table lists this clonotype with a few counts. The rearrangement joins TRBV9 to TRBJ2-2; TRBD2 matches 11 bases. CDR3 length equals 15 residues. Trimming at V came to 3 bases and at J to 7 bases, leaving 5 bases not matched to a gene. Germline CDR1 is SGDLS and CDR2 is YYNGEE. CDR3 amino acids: CASSAGTSGVGELFF. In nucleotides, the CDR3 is TGTGCCAGCAGCGCCGGGACTAGCGGTGTCGGGGAGCTGTTTTTT.

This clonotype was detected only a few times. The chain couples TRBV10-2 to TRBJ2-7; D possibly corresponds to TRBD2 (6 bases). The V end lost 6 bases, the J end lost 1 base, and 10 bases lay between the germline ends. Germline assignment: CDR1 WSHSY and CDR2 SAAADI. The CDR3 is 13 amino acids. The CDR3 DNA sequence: TGCGCCAGCAGCGGGACTTTTTCCTACGAGCAGTACTTC. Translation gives CASSGTFSYEQYF.

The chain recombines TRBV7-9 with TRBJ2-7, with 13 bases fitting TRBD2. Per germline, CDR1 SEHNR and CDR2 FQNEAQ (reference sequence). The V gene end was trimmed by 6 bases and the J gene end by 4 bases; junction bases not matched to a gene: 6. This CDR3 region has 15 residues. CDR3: CASSVGLAGPYEQYF. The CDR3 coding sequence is TGTGCCAGCAGTGTGGGACTAGCGGGACCTTACGAGCAGTACTTC.

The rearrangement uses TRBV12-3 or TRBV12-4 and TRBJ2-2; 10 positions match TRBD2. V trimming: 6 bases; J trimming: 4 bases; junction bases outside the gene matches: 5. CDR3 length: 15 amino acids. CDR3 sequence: CASSPSGSSTGELFF. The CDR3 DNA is TGTGCCAGCAGCCCTAGCGGGAGCAGCACCGGGGAGCTGTTTTTT.

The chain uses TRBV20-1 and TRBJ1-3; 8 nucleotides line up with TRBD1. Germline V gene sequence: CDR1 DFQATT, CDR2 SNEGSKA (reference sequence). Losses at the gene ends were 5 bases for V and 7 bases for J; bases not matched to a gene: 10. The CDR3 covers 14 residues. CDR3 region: CSAYNRDRLNTIYF. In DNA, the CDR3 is TGCAGTGCTTATAACCGGGACAGGCTGAACACCATATATTTT.

The CDR3 region has the DNA TGCAGTGCCCCGGGACTCACGGGGGATACGCAGTATTTT. This gives the protein CSAPGLTGDTQYF. This chain joins TRBV20-1 and TRBJ2-3, with D possibly being TRBD2 (6 bases). Germline CDR1 DFQATT, CDR2 SNEGSKA (reference sequence). This CDR3 has 13 amino acids. V lost 6 bases, J lost 6 bases, and 16 bases lay in between.

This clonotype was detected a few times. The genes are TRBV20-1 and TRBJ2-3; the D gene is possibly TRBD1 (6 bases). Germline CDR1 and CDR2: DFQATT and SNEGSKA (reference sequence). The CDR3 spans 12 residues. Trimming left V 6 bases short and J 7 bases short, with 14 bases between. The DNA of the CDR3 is TGCAGTGCACGAGGGGGTTGGAATACGCAGTATTTT. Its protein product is CSARGGWNTQYF.

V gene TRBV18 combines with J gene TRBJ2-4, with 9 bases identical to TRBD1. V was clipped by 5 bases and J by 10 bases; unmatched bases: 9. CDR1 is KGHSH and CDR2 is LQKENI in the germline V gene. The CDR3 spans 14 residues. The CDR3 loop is CASSNRDRDLIQYF. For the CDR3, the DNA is TGTGCCAGCTCAAACCGGGACAGGGACTTAATTCAGTACTTC.

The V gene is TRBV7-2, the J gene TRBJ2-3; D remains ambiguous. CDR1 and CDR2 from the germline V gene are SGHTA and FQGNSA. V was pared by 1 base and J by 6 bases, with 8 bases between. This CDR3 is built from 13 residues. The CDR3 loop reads CASSLVRMDTQYF. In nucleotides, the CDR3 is TGTGCCAGCAGCTTAGTACGTATGGATACGCAGTATTTT.

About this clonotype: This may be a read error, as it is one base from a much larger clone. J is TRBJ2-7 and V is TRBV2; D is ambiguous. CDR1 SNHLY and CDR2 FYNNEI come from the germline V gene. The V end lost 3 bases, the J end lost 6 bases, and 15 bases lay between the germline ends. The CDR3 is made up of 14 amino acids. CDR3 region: CASSDPRNACEQYF. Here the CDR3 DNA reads TGTGCCAGCAGTGATCCGCGGAACGCCTGCGAGCAGTACTTC. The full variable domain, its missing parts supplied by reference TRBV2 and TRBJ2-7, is EPEVTQTPSHQVTQMGQEVILRCVPISNHLYFYWYRQILGQKVEFLVSFYNNEISEKSEIFDDQFSVERPDGSNFTLKIRSTKLEDSAMYFCASSDPRNACEQYFGPGTRLTVT.

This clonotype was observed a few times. The CDR3 reads CASSLALAGVSGEQYF. The DNA for the CDR3 is TGTGCCAGCAGTTTAGCGCTAGCGGGAGTGTCTGGGGAGCAGTACTTC. The gene calls are TRBV12-3 or TRBV12-4 and TRBJ2-7, with TRBD2 matching over 10 bases. After removal of 0 bases from V and 7 bases from J, the junction contained 9 bases not matched to a gene. The CDR3 runs 16 residues.

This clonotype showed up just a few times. CDR3 amino acids: CASSPGGGAPAFF. The CDR3 DNA sequence: TGTGCCAGCTCCCCAGGGGGAGGGGCACCGGCTTTCTTT. V gene TRBV18 combines with J gene TRBJ1-1; TRBD1 agrees at 7 bases. From germline, CDR1 is KGHSH and CDR2 LQKENI. Trimming cost V 6 bases and J 11 bases; bases outside gene matches: 12. This CDR3 comprises 13 residues.

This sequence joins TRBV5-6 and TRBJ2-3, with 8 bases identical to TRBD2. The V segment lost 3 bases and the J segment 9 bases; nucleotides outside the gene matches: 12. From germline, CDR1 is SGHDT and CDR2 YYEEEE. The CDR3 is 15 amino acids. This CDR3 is CASSSIGAGEGTQYF. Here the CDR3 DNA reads TGTGCCAGCAGCTCGATCGGAGCGGGGGAGGGGACGCAGTATTTT. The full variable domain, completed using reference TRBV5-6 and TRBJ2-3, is DAGVTQSPTHLIKTRGQQVTLRCSPKSGHDTVSWYQQALGQGPQFIFQYYEEEERQRGNFPDRFSGHQFPNYSSELNVNALLLGDSALYLCASSSIGAGEGTQYFGPGTRLTVL.

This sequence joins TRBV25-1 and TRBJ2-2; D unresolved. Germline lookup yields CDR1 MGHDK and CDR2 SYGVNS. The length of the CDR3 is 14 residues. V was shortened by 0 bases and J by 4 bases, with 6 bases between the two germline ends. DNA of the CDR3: TGTGCCAGCAGTGAATATATCAGCACCGGGGAGCTGTTTTTT. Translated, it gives CASSEYISTGELFF.